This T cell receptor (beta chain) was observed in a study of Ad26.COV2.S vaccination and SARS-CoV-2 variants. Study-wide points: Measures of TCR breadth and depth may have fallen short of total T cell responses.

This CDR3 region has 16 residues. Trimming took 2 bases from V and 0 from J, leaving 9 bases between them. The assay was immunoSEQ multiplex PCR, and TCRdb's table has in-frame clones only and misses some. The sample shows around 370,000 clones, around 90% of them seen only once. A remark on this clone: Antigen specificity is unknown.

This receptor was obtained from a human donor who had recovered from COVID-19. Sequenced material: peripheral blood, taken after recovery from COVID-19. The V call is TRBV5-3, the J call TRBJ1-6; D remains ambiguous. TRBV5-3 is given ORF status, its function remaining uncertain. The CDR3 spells CARSFPTHSYNSPLHF. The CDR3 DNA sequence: TGTGCCAGAAGCTTCCCTACACACTCCTATAATTCACCCCTCCACTTT.